The entry below describes one TCR beta chain. The entry originates in a study of regulatory T cells in long-lasting Graves disease. Sequencing libraries for TCR beta were prepared with iRepertoire HTBI primers and Arm-PCR of CDR3 regions. Each CDR3 protein is one row after TCRdb ran MiXCR on the multiplex PCR reads. Of a few hundred thousand distinct CDR3 sequences in the sample, 12% were seen once. CDR3 length: 17 residues. Trimming took 3 bases from V and 3 from J; bases not matched to a gene: 5. Per the germline V gene, CDR1 is MNHGY and CDR2 is SVAAGI. Time point indicated: newly diagnosed GD, antithyroid drugs for less than 3 months. Making the TCR library involved RNA that had been extracted from PBMCs. EDTA tubes held roughly 9.9 milliliters of peripheral blood from each patient. These data were likewise used in another study, on T cells in Graves' hyperthyroidism and ophthalmopathy. From that paper: The study excluded patients with uncontrolled infection, other autoimmune disease, pregnancy or lactation. For the diagnoses, clinical symptoms, serum thyroxine and TRAb, thyroid ultrasound and orbital computed tomography were used.

This TCR was recovered from a woman between 18 and 29 years old with Graves disease. This material consisted of peripheral blood mononuclear cells (PBMCs), taken at new diagnosis, from a patient treated with antithyroid drugs. The V gene is TRBV6-9, the J gene TRBJ2-1, with 13 nucleotides matching TRBD2. CDR3 sequence reads: CASSYSGLAGVYNEQFF. The CDR3 DNA reads TGTGCCAGCAGTTACTCCGGACTAGCGGGAGTCTACAATGAGCAGTTCTTC.